This T cell receptor (beta chain) appears in the sequencing data of a study of blood T cells in healthy people across ages. General study results and limits: Fewer expanded clones and more diversity marked long-lived versus aged donors.

With 2 bases removed from V and 8 bases from J, the gap between germline ends came to 10 bases. The CDR3 loop spans 13 amino acids. The germline V gene has CDR1 LNHNV and CDR2 YYDKDF (reference sequence). This clonotype came up many times. The antigen is undetermined. With a J-beta primer mix and a sample-barcoded 5' primer, a second PCR ran roughly 6 to 12 cycles. With 12 random nucleotides, a template-switch adaptor tagged each individual cDNA molecule. TCRdb re-analysed the 5' RACE reads in MiXCR, keeping a single row per CDR3 protein. The table lists 550,000 to 650,000 distinct CDR3 sequences, 25% to 30% of them singletons, with around 14% in the top ten. Peripheral blood was drawn, around 9.5 milliliters per donor. The authors isolated at least 6 million PBMCs per sample.

This rearrangement joins TRBV15 to TRBJ2-1; no firm D call. Material: blood. The source is a woman older than 75 in good health. CDR3 region: CATSRNGPHEQFF. CDR3 coding DNA: TGTGCCACCAGCAGAAATGGGCCCCATGAGCAGTTCTTC.